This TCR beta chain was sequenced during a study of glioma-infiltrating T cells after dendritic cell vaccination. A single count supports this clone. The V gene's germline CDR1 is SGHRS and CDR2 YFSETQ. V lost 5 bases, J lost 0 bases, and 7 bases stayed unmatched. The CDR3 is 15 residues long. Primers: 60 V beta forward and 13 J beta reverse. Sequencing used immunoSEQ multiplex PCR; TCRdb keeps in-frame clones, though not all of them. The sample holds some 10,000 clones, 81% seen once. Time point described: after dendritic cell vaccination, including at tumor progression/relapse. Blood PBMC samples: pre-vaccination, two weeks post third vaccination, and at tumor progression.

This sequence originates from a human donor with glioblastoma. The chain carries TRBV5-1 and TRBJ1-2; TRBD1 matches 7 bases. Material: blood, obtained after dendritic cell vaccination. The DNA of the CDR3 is TGCGCCAGCAGTCCCAAGACAGGGTCTAACTATGGCTACACCTTC. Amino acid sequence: CASSPKTGSNYGYTF.